A selection of T cell receptor beta chains follows, all from one sample in a study of regulatory T cells in long-lasting Graves disease. TCRdb used MiXCR to reprocess the multiplex PCR reads, holding one entry per CDR3 protein. This sample has 550,000 to 650,000 distinct CDR3 sequences, with about 16% found just once. A further study also used this sample, focusing on T cells in Graves' hyperthyroidism and ophthalmopathy.

Here the sequenced sample was peripheral blood mononuclear cells (PBMCs), taken at new diagnosis, from a patient treated with antithyroid drugs. The receptors stem from a man aged 18-30 years with Graves disease. The CDR3 runs from the conserved cysteine through the conserved F or W. D genes are given only for firm matches. Clone size, where shown, is once, few, many, or a class for clones that have expanded.

-	14	TRBV3-1	-	TRBJ1-2	TGTGCCAGCAGCTTGGCGACAGCTAACTATGGCTACACCTTC	CASSLATANYGYTF
few	15	TRBV5-4	-	TRBJ2-3	TGTGCCAGCAGCCACGGGACCAGTGGGGGAGATACGCAGTATTTT	CASSHGTSGGDTQYF
few	17	TRBV7-2	TRBD2	TRBJ2-1	TGTGCCAGCAGCTTAGATGGACTAGCGGTAACATACGATGAGCAGTTCTTC	CASSLDGLAVTYDEQFF
-	17	TRBV3-1	TRBD2	TRBJ2-6	TGTGCCAGCAGCCAAGATCGGACTAGGGCTGGGGCCAACGTCCTGACTTTC	CASSQDRTRAGANVLTF
-	15	TRBV6-1	-	TRBJ1-6	TGTGCCATCGAGCCGGGGGGATCCTATAATTCACCCCTCCACTTT	CAIEPGGSYNSPLHF
few	18	TRBV12-5	TRBD2	TRBJ2-2	TGTGCTAGTGGTTTTCATCTAGCGGGGGTGAGCGGCACCGGGGAGCTGTTTTTT	CASGFHLAGVSGTGELFF
many	16	TRBV10-3	TRBD2	TRBJ2-4	TGTGCCATCAGTCCTCGGGCGGGAGAGGGTTTGGACATTCAGTACTTC	CAISPRAGEGLDIQYF
-	15	TRBV27	-	TRBJ1-2	TGTGCCAGCAGTACCCTGGACGGGCAACTCTATGGCTACACCTTC	CASSTLDGQLYGYTF
many	16	TRBV5-1	TRBD1	TRBJ1-1	TGCGCCAGCAGCCCACAGGGACAGGGACGGGACACTGAAGCTTTCTTT	CASSPQGQGRDTEAFF
many	15	TRBV11-2	TRBD2	TRBJ2-7	TGTGCCAGCAACCAAGGAGGGCTAGCGGCGTACGAGCAGTACTTC	CASNQGGLAAYEQYF
many	15	TRBV20-1	-	TRBJ2-3	TGCAGTGCTAGAGGCGGCGGATTCCGCACAGATACGCAGTATTTT	CSARGGGFRTDTQYF
-	13	TRBV3-1	TRBD1	TRBJ2-7	TGTGCCAGCAGCAAGACAGGGTGGGTCGAGCAGTACTTC	CASSKTGWVEQYF
many	15	TRBV29-1	-	TRBJ2-5	TGCAGCGTTGAAGTGAGGACAAGTGGAAGAGAGACCCAGTACTTC	CSVEVRTSGRETQYF
-	13	TRBV19	-	TRBJ2-1	TGTGCCAGTAGTGGGACGGGCCGGGGTGAGCAGTTCTTC	CASSGTGRGEQFF
-	14	TRBV29-1	TRBD1	TRBJ1-2	TGCAGCGTTGATGTGGACAGGGACCCCTTGTGGTACACCTTC	CSVDVDRDPLWYTF
few	14	TRBV7-9	-	TRBJ2-7	TGTGCCAGCAGCCCCCGGAGGGGTACCTACGAGCAGTACTTC	CASSPRRGTYEQYF
-	13	TRBV6-2/TRBV6-3	TRBD2	TRBJ2-1	TGTGCCGGGAGACTAGCGGGAGTCAATGAGCAGTTCTTC	CAGRLAGVNEQFF
few	15	TRBV4-1	-	TRBJ2-1	TGCGCCAGCAGTCCAGTCACTGACCGCTACAATGAGCAGTTCTTC	CASSPVTDRYNEQFF